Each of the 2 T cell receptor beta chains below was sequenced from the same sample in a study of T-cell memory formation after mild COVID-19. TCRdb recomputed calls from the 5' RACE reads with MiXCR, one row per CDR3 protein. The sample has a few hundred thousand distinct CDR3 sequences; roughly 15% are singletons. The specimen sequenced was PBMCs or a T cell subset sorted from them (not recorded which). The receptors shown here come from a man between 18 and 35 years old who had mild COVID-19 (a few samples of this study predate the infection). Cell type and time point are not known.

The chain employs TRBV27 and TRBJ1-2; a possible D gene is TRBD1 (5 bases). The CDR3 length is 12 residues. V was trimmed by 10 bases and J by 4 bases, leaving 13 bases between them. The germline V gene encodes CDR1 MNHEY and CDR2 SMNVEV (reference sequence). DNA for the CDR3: TGTGCCACCGGCGACAGAACCTATGGCTACACCTTC. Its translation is CATGDRTYGYTF.

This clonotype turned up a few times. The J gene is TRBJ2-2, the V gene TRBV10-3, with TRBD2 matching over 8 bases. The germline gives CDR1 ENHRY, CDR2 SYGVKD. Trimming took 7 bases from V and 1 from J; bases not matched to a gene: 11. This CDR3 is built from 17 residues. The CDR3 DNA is TGTGCCATCACCTCGGGGTTTAGCGGGATGAACACCGGGGAGCTGTTTTTT. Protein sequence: CAITSGFSGMNTGELFF.